This T cell receptor (beta chain) was identified in a study of molecular identifiers for immune sequencing clone quantification. Study results and limitations: In CMV-specific effectors, clones above 20 copies held over 99% of molecules; naive, under 1%.

A few counts support this clonotype. Antigen: not known. RNA fractions of 10%, 30% or 50% and roughly 17,000 to 1,100,000 sorted cells were the source of naive CD8 libraries. Sorting was used to obtain naive CD8 T cells (CD8+CD4-CCR7+CD45RA+). Methods described previously, with TCR primers listed, were used for bulk TCR libraries. In TCRdb, the PCR reads were re-called with MiXCR into one record per CDR3 protein. The sample carries about 97,000 distinct CDR3 sequences, under 40% recorded once. The CDR3 spans 13 residues. V lost 8 bases and J 0 bases, leaving 10 bases between the germline ends. The receptor was derived from a human donor in good health. Some libraries in this study had Jurkat cell RNA spiked in. This rearrangement joins TRBV12-3 or TRBV12-4 to TRBJ1-2; a weak D match, TRBD1 (6 bases). The specimen sequenced was naive CD8+ T cells from blood, with Jurkat cell RNA spiked in. This sample's subset: FACS-sorted CD8+CD4-CCR7+CD45RA+ naive T cells. CDR3 DNA sequence: TGTGCCAGCGGGGACACAGCTAACTATGGCTACACCTTC. Translated, it gives CASGDTANYGYTF.